Below, 4 T cell receptor beta chains from the same sample are listed, as sequenced in a study of CD8 T cells in Susac syndrome (dated by TCRdb to about 2019). The library came from the immunoSEQ multiplex PCR assay. RNA was extracted with the RNeasy kit and roughly 0.45 to 1 ug was reverse transcribed using random hexamers. TCRdb passed the public sequencing reads through fastp at Q25 and MiXCR, retaining productive beta sequences. For every CDR3 protein sequence, its rows merge into one entry that carries the most common genes and DNA. This sample lists 120,000 or so distinct CDR3 sequences; around 94% were detected once. The ten largest clones add up to 0.25% to 0.3% of the sample. What was sequenced was CD8+ T cells from PBMCs. These receptor sequences come from a human donor with Susac syndrome.

This rearrangement joins TRBV7-9 to TRBJ2-7, with 7 bases aligning to TRBD1. V lost 5 bases to trimming and J lost 9 bases; unmatched junction nucleotides: 16. Germline V CDR1 and CDR2: SEHNR, FQNEAQ (reference sequence). The CDR3 sequence is 15 residues long. For the CDR3, the DNA is TGTGCCAGCAGCCCGGATGGGGGACAGTTCGCCTTGCAGTACTTC. It codes for CASSPDGGQFALQYF.

V and J are TRBV20-1 and TRBJ1-2, with D perhaps matching TRBD1 (5 bases). Trimming removed 5 bases from V and 2 bases from J, with 18 bases in between. From germline, CDR1 is DFQATT and CDR2 SNEGSKA (reference sequence). The CDR3 has 15 residues. CDR3 sequence reads: CSAERQTAENYGYTF. The CDR3 DNA follows: TGCAGTGCTGAGCGACAGACAGCCGAGAACTATGGCTACACCTTC.

The gene calls are TRBV29-1 and TRBJ2-7, with TRBD2 identical over 8 bases. Germline-derived CDR1 and CDR2 are SQVTM and ANQGSEA. J was trimmed by 0 bases and V by 5 bases; bases with no gene match: 12. The CDR3 consists of 16 residues. This CDR3 is CSVSFSGGRSSYEQYF. The DNA for the CDR3 is TGCAGCGTTTCGTTCTCGGGGGGGCGTAGCTCCTACGAGCAGTACTTC.

V usage is TRBV27 and J usage is TRBJ2-1; D unresolved. CDR1 and CDR2 from the germline V gene are MNHEY and SMNVEV (reference sequence). Trimming removed 1 base at V and 0 bases at J, with 7 bases between. The CDR3 sequence is 15 residues long. Here the CDR3 reads CASSLFAVSYNEQFF. CDR3 DNA: TGTGCCAGCAGTTTATTTGCGGTCTCCTACAATGAGCAGTTCTTC.